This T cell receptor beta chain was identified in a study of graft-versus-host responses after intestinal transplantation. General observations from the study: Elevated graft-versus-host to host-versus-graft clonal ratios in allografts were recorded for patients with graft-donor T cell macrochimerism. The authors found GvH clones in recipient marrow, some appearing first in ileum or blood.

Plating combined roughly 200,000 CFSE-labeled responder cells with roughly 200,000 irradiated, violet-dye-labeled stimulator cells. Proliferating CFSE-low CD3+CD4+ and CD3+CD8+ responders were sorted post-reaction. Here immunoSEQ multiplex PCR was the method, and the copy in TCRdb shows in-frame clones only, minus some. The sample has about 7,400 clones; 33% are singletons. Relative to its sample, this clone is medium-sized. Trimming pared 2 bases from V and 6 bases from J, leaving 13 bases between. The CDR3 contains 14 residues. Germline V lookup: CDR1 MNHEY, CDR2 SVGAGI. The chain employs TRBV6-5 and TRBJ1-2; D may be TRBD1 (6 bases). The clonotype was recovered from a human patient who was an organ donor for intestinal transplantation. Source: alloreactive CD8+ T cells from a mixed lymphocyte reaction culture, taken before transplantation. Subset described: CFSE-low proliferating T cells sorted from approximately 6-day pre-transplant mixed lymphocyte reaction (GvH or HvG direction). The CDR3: CASSYAEGVDGYTF. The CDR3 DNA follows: TGTGCCAGCAGTTACGCTGAGGGGGTAGATGGCTACACCTTC.